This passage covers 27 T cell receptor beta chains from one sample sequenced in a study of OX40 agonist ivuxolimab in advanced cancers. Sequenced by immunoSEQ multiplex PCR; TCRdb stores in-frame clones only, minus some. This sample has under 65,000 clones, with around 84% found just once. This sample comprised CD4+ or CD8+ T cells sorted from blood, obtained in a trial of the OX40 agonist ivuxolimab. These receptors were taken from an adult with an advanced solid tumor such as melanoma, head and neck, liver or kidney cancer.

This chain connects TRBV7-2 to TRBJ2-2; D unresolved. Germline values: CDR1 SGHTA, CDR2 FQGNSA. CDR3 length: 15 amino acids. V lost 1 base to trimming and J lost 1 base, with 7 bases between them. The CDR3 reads CASSLVALNTGELFF. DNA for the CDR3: TGTGCCAGCAGCTTAGTAGCCCTGAACACCGGGGAGCTGTTTTTT.

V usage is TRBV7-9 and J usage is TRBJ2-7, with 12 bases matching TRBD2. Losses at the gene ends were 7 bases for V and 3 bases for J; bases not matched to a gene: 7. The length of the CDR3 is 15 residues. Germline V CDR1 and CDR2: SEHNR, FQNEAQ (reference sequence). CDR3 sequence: CASISSGRGLYEQYF. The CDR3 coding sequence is TGTGCCAGCATCTCTAGCGGGAGGGGTCTCTACGAGCAGTACTTC.

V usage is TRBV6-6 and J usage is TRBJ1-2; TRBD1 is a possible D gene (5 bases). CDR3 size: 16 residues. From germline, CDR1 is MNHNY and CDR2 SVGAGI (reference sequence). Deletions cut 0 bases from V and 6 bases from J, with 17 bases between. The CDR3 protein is CASSYSGTVRVDGYTF. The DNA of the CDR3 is TGTGCCAGCAGTTACTCCGGGACTGTTAGGGTGGATGGCTACACCTTC.

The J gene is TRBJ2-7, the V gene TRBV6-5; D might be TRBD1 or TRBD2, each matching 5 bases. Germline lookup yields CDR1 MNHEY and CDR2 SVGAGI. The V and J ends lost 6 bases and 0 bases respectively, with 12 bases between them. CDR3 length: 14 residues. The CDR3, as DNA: TGTGCCAGCAGAGGGACCCTGAGCTCCTACGAGCAGTACTTC. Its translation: CASRGTLSSYEQYF.

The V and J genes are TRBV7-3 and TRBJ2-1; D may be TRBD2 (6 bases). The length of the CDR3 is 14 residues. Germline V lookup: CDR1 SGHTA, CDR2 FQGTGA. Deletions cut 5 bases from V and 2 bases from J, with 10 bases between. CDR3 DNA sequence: TGTGCCAGCAGCGCCCCGGGGGCCTACAATGAGCAGTTCTTC. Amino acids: CASSAPGAYNEQFF.

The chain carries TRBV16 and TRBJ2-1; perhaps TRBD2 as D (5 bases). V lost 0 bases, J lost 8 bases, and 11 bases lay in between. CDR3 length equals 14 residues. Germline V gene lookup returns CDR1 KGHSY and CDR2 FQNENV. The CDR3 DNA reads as TGTGCCAGCAGCCAATCGTTGGACTTCTATGAGCAGTTCTTC. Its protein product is CASSQSLDFYEQFF.

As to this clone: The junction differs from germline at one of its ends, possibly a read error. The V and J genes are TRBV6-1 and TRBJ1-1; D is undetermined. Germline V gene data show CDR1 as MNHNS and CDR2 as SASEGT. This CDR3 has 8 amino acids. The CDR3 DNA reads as TGTGCCAGCAGCTTCGGAAAATTT. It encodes CASSFGKF.

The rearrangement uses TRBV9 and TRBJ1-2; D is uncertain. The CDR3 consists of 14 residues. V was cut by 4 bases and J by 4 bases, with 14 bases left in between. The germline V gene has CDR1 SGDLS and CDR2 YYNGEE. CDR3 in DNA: TGTGCCAGCAGCTCCAATCGGGGAGTCTATGGCTACACCTTC. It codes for CASSSNRGVYGYTF. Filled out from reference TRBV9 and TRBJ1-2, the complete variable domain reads DSGVTQTPKHLITATGQRVTLRCSPRSGDLSVYWYQQSLDQGLQFLIQYYNGEERAKGNILERFSAQQFPDLHSELNLSSLELGDSALYFCASSSNRGVYGYTFGSGTRLTVV.

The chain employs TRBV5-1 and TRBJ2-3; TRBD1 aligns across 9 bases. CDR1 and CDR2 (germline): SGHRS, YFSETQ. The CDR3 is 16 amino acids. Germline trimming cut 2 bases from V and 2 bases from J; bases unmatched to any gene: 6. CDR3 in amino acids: CASSFTRDRDTDTQYF. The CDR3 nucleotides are TGCGCCAGCAGCTTTACCCGGGACAGGGACACAGATACGCAGTATTTT.

CDR3 in amino acids: CASSERQATYGYTF. The CDR3 region has the DNA TGTGCCAGCAGTGAAAGACAGGCCACCTATGGCTACACCTTC. The chain recombines TRBV2 with TRBJ1-2; TRBD1 might be the D (6 bases). From germline, CDR1 is SNHLY and CDR2 FYNNEI. The CDR3 runs 14 residues. V was pared by 2 bases and J by 4 bases, with 11 bases between.

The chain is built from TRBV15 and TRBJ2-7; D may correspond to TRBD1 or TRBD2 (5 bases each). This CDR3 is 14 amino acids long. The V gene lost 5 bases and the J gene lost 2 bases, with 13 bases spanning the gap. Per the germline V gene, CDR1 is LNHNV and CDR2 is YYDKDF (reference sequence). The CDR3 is CATSSRDLPYEQYF. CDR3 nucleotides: TGTGCCACCAGCTCTAGGGACCTACCCTACGAGCAGTACTTC.

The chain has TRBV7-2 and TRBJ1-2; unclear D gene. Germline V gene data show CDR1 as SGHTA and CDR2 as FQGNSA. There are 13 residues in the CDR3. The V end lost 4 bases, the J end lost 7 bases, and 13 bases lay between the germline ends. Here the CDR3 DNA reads TGTGCCAGCAGCTACCGCGGGATTGCTGGCTACACCTTC. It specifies CASSYRGIAGYTF.

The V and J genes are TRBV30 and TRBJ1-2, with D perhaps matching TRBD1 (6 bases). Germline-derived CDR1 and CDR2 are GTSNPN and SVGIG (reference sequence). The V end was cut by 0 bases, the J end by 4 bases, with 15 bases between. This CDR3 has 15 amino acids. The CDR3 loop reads CAWSVQGGTVYGYTF. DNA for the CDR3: TGTGCCTGGAGTGTACAAGGGGGGACGGTCTATGGCTACACCTTC.

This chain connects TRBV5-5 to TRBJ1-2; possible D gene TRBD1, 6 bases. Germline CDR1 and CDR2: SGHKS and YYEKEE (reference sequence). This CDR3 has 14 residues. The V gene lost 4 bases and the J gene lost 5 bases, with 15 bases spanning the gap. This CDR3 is CASSGEQGRYGYTF. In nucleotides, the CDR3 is TGTGCCAGCAGCGGCGAACAGGGTCGTTATGGCTACACCTTC.

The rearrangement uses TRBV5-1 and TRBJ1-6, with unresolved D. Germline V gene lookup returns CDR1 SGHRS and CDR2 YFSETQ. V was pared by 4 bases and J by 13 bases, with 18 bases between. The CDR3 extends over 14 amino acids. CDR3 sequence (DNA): TGCGCCAGCAGCGCGGACGCCTGGCGGACCCCCCTCCACTTT. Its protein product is CASSADAWRTPLHF.

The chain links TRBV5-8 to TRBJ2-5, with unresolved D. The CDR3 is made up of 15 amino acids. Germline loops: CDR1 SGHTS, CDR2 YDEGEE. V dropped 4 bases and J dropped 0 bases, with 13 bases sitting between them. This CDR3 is CASSLTLPYQETQYF. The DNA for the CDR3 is TGTGCCAGCAGCCTTACTTTACCGTACCAAGAGACCCAGTACTTC.

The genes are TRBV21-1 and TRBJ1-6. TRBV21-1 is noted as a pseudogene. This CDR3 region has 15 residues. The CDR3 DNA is TGTGCCAGCAGCTTTAGGGCGATTAATAATTCACCCCTCCACTTT. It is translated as CASSFRAINNSPLHF.

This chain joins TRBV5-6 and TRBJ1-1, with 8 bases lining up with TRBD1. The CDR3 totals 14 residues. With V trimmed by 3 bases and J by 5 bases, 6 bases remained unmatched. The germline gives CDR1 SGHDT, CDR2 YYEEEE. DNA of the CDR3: TGTGCCAGCAGCTCGGACAGGGAGAGAACTGAAGCTTTCTTT. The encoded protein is CASSSDRERTEAFF.

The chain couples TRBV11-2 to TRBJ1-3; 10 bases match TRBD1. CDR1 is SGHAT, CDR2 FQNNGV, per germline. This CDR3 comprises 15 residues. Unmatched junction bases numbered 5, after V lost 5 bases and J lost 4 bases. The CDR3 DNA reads TGTGCCAGCAGCCCCGGGACAGGGGCCGGAAACACCATATATTTT. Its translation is CASSPGTGAGNTIYF.

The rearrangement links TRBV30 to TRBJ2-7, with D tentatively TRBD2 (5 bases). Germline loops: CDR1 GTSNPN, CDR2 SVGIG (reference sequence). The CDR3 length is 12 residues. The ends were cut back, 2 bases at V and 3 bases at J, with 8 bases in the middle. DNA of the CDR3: TGTGCCTGGAGTAGGACTGGCTACGAGCAGTACTTC. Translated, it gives CAWSRTGYEQYF.

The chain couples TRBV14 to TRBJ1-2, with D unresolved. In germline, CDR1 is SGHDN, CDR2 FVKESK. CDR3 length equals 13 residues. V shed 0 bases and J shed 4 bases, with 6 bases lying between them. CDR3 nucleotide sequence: TGTGCCAGCAGCCAAGAAAGATCCTATGGCTACACCTTC. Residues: CASSQERSYGYTF.

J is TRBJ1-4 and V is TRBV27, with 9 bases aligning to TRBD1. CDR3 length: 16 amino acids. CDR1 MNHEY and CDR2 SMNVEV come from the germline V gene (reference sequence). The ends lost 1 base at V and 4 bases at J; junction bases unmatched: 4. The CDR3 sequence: CASSLLGTGSNEKLFF. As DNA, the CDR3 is TGTGCCAGCAGTTTATTAGGGACAGGGAGTAATGAAAAACTGTTTTTT.

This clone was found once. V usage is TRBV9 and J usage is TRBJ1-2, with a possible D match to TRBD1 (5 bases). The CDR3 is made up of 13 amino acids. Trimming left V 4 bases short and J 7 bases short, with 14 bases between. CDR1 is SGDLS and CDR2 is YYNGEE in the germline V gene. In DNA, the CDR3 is TGTGCCAGCAGCCCCTCCCGGGACGGTGGCTACACCTTC. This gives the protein CASSPSRDGGYTF.

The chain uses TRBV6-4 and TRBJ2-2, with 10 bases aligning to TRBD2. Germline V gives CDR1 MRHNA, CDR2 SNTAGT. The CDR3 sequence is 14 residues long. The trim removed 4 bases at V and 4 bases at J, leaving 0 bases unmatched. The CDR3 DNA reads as TGTGCCAGCAGTGTAGCGGGAGGCACCGGGGAGCTGTTTTTT. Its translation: CASSVAGGTGELFF.

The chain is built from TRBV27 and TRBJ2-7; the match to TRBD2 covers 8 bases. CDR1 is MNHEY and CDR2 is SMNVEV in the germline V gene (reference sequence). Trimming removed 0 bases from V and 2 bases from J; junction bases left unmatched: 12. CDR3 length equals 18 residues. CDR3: CASSLSWGSGSGTYEQYF. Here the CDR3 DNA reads TGTGCCAGCAGTTTATCGTGGGGGAGCGGGAGCGGGACCTACGAGCAGTACTTC.

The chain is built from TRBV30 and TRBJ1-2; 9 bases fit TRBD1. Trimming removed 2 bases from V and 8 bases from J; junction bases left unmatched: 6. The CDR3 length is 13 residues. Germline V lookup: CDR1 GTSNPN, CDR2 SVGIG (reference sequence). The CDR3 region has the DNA TGTGCCTGGAGTTACACAGGGGGCGGAGGCTACACCTTC. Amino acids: CAWSYTGGGGYTF.

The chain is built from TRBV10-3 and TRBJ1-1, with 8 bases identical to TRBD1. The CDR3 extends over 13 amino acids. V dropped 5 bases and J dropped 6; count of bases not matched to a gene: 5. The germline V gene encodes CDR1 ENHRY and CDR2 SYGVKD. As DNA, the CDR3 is TGTGCCATCAGTTCGACAGGGGTTTCTGAAGCTTTCTTT. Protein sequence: CAISSTGVSEAFF.